These T cell receptor beta chains were read from a single sample in a study of CD8 T cells in Susac syndrome. TCRdb analysed the immunoSEQ multiplex PCR reads with MiXCR anew, one entry per CDR3 protein. This repertoire shows about 430,000 distinct CDR3 sequences, roughly 85% found once; its top ten account for approximately 0.12%. The sample taken for sequencing was CD8+ T cells from PBMCs. The receptors shown here come from a human donor with multiple sclerosis. Both conserved end residues are part of each CDR3. The D gene is left open where the match is weak. A clone size is listed for some rows: how often the clone was seen (once, few, many), or a class if it is expanded.

V gene: TRBV7-8
D gene: NA
clone size: NA
J gene: TRBJ2-7
CDR3 length: 12
CDR3 DNA: TGTGCCAGCAATTCAGACTCCTACGAGCAGTACTTC
CDR3 protein: CASNSDSYEQYF

V gene: TRBV20-1
D gene: NA
clone size: once
J gene: TRBJ2-5
CDR3 length: 14
CDR3 DNA: TGCAGTGCTAGATACCCCGACAAGGAGGAGACCCAGTACTTC
CDR3 protein: CSARYPDKEETQYF

V gene: TRBV11-2
D gene: NA
clone size: NA
J gene: TRBJ1-1
CDR3 length: 14
CDR3 DNA: TGTGCCAGCAGCGAGTACAGTCCGAACACTGAAGCTTTCTTT
CDR3 protein: CASSEYSPNTEAFF

V gene: TRBV29-1
D gene: NA
clone size: NA
J gene: TRBJ2-7
CDR3 length: 14
CDR3 DNA: TGCAGCGTCCTCGGACCGCCTAAGTGGTACGAGCAGTACTTC
CDR3 protein: CSVLGPPKWYEQYF

V gene: TRBV7-9
D gene: NA
clone size: NA
J gene: TRBJ1-1
CDR3 length: 16
CDR3 DNA: TGTGCCAGCAGCTCCGGGGCAGGGGAAGTAGGCACTGAAGCTTTCTTT
CDR3 protein: CASSSGAGEVGTEAFF

V gene: TRBV7-2
D gene: TRBD1
clone size: NA
J gene: TRBJ1-2
CDR3 length: 17
CDR3 DNA: TGTGCCAGCAGCCCGAGAAAGGGACAGGCAGTGGACTATGGCTACACCTTC
CDR3 protein: CASSPRKGQAVDYGYTF

V gene: TRBV4-1
D gene: NA
clone size: NA
J gene: TRBJ2-3
CDR3 length: 15
CDR3 DNA: TGCGCCAGCAGCCAAGGGCCTAGCGTCTTAGATACGCAGTATTTT
CDR3 protein: CASSQGPSVLDTQYF

V gene: TRBV13
D gene: NA
clone size: once
J gene: TRBJ2-3
CDR3 length: 18
CDR3 DNA: TGTGCCAGCAGCCGAGCCTATCCAACTCTGGGAAGCACAGATACGCAGTATTTT
CDR3 protein: CASSRAYPTLGSTDTQYF

V gene: TRBV29-1
D gene: NA
clone size: once
J gene: TRBJ1-1
CDR3 length: 13
CDR3 DNA: TGCAGCGCGAGGGCGGAAATGAACACTGAAGCTTTCTTT
CDR3 protein: CSARAEMNTEAFF

V gene: TRBV27
D gene: NA
clone size: NA
J gene: TRBJ1-4
CDR3 length: 15
CDR3 DNA: TGTGCCAGCCGGCCCTTGGACGGAATAAATGAAAAACTGTTTTTT
CDR3 protein: CASRPLDGINEKLFF

V gene: TRBV5-1
D gene: TRBD2
clone size: NA
J gene: TRBJ2-3
CDR3 length: 15
CDR3 DNA: TGCGCCAGCAGCTTGGCCGGGAGGGCGGAGGATACGCAGTATTTT
CDR3 protein: CASSLAGRAEDTQYF

V gene: TRBV4-1
D gene: NA
clone size: NA
J gene: TRBJ2-3
CDR3 length: 16
CDR3 DNA: TGCGCCAGCAGCCAAGATGGGACTCTTGGGGGAGATACGCAGTATTTT
CDR3 protein: CASSQDGTLGGDTQYF

V gene: TRBV13
D gene: TRBD2
clone size: NA
J gene: TRBJ2-5
CDR3 length: 18
CDR3 DNA: TGTGCCAGCAGCCATACCTTCCTAGCGGGGGGGCTCGAAGAGACCCAGTACTTC
CDR3 protein: CASSHTFLAGGLEETQYF

V gene: TRBV12-3/TRBV12-4
D gene: NA
clone size: once
J gene: TRBJ2-1
CDR3 length: 15
CDR3 DNA: TGTGCCAGCAGTCGGCCGTCCAGCTTTATCAATGAGCAGTTCTTC
CDR3 protein: CASSRPSSFINEQFF

V gene: TRBV5-1
D gene: NA
clone size: NA
J gene: TRBJ2-1
CDR3 length: 17
CDR3 DNA: TGCGCCAGCAGCTTGGAAGGGTCTCCTAGCTCCTACAATGAGCAGTTCTTC
CDR3 protein: CASSLEGSPSSYNEQFF

V gene: TRBV6-5
D gene: NA
clone size: NA
J gene: TRBJ1-2
CDR3 length: 12
CDR3 DNA: TGTGCCAGCAGTGGCTATGACTATGGCTACACCTTC
CDR3 protein: CASSGYDYGYTF

V gene: TRBV7-2
D gene: NA
clone size: few
J gene: TRBJ2-5
CDR3 length: 13
CDR3 DNA: TGTGCCAGCAGCTTGGACGGGGGAGAGACCCAGTACTTC
CDR3 protein: CASSLDGGETQYF

V gene: TRBV4-1
D gene: NA
clone size: NA
J gene: TRBJ1-5
CDR3 length: 15
CDR3 DNA: TGCGCCAGCAGCCCGGGTCCACCTGGCAATCAGCCCCAGCATTTT
CDR3 protein: CASSPGPPGNQPQHF

V gene: TRBV19
D gene: NA
clone size: NA
J gene: TRBJ2-1
CDR3 length: 16
CDR3 DNA: TGTGCCAGTAGTATAGACAGTACCAGCTCCTACAATGAGCAGTTCTTC
CDR3 protein: CASSIDSTSSYNEQFF

V gene: TRBV5-1
D gene: NA
clone size: NA
J gene: TRBJ2-1
CDR3 length: 16
CDR3 DNA: TGCGCCAGCAGTTACCCACCGGTTGGGACCTACAATGAGCAGTTCTTC
CDR3 protein: CASSYPPVGTYNEQFF

V gene: TRBV7-8
D gene: NA
clone size: NA
J gene: TRBJ2-7
CDR3 length: 15
CDR3 DNA: TGTGCCAGCAGCTTAGAGGGGATTCTCTCCTACGAGCAGTACTTC
CDR3 protein: CASSLEGILSYEQYF

V gene: TRBV3-1
D gene: TRBD1
clone size: NA
J gene: TRBJ1-1
CDR3 length: 18
CDR3 DNA: TGTGCCAGCAGCCAACGAAAGGGGACAGTGATAATGAACACTGAAGCTTTCTTT
CDR3 protein: CASSQRKGTVIMNTEAFF

V gene: TRBV27
D gene: NA
clone size: NA
J gene: TRBJ2-7
CDR3 length: 13
CDR3 DNA: TGTGCCAGCAGTTTGAATGGGCCTGGCGAGCAGTACTTC
CDR3 protein: CASSLNGPGEQYF

V gene: TRBV6-5
D gene: NA
clone size: NA
J gene: TRBJ2-2
CDR3 length: 14
CDR3 DNA: TGTGCCAGCAGTTACTCTGGGGGACCCGGGGAGCTGTTTTTT
CDR3 protein: CASSYSGGPGELFF

V gene: TRBV29-1
D gene: NA
clone size: once
J gene: TRBJ2-3
CDR3 length: 14
CDR3 DNA: TGCAGCGTTGATGGGGTCCGTCCCACAGATACGCAGTATTTT
CDR3 protein: CSVDGVRPTDTQYF

V gene: TRBV11-2
D gene: TRBD1
clone size: NA
J gene: TRBJ2-7
CDR3 length: 16
CDR3 DNA: TGTGCCAGCAGCTGGGGGACAGGGGATATAGGCTACGAGCAGTACTTC
CDR3 protein: CASSWGTGDIGYEQYF

V gene: TRBV29-1
D gene: NA
clone size: NA
J gene: TRBJ1-1
CDR3 length: 15
CDR3 DNA: TGCAGCGTTATAAATTCGAGGGGACAGAACACTGAAGCTTTCTTT
CDR3 protein: CSVINSRGQNTEAFF

V gene: TRBV19
D gene: NA
clone size: few
J gene: TRBJ2-2
CDR3 length: 14
CDR3 DNA: TGTGCCAGTAGCATATCGACGGACACCGGGGAGCTGTTTTTT
CDR3 protein: CASSISTDTGELFF

V gene: TRBV20-1
D gene: TRBD2
clone size: NA
J gene: TRBJ2-2
CDR3 length: 15
CDR3 DNA: TGCAGTGCTAGGGACGGCGGGAGGGACACCGGGGAGCTGTTTTTT
CDR3 protein: CSARDGGRDTGELFF

V gene: TRBV7-9
D gene: NA
clone size: NA
J gene: TRBJ2-7
CDR3 length: 17
CDR3 DNA: TGTGCCAGCAGCTTGGCGGACGGAGCTAGGAGTGTGTACGAGCAGTACTTC
CDR3 protein: CASSLADGARSVYEQYF

V gene: TRBV27
D gene: NA
clone size: NA
J gene: TRBJ2-3
CDR3 length: 15
CDR3 DNA: TGTGCCAGCAGTTTATCGAACGGGAGAGGAGATACGCAGTATTTT
CDR3 protein: CASSLSNGRGDTQYF

V gene: TRBV20-1
D gene: TRBD2
clone size: NA
J gene: TRBJ2-1
CDR3 length: 16
CDR3 DNA: TGCAGTGCTAGAGTGAGGGCGGGGGTTCACTACAATGAGCAGTTCTTC
CDR3 protein: CSARVRAGVHYNEQFF

V gene: TRBV19
D gene: NA
clone size: NA
J gene: TRBJ1-6
CDR3 length: 14
CDR3 DNA: TGTGCCACCAAGGGTCCAGGGATAGATTCACCCCTCCACTTT
CDR3 protein: CATKGPGIDSPLHF

V gene: TRBV28
D gene: NA
clone size: NA
J gene: TRBJ2-1
CDR3 length: 15
CDR3 DNA: TGTGCCAGCAGTTTTCTTTACGGACTGGCCGATGAGCAGTTCTTC
CDR3 protein: CASSFLYGLADEQFF

V gene: TRBV4-2
D gene: NA
clone size: NA
J gene: TRBJ1-5
CDR3 length: 15
CDR3 DNA: TGTGCCAGCAGCCAAAAAGGGGGGCCCAATCAGCCCCAGCATTTT
CDR3 protein: CASSQKGGPNQPQHF

V gene: TRBV11-2
D gene: NA
clone size: NA
J gene: TRBJ2-3
CDR3 length: 16
CDR3 DNA: TGTGCCAGCAGCTTAGCGGGTCCTTCTAGCACAGATACGCAGTATTTT
CDR3 protein: CASSLAGPSSTDTQYF

V gene: TRBV6-4
D gene: TRBD2
clone size: once
J gene: TRBJ2-3
CDR3 length: 15
CDR3 DNA: TGTGCCAGCAGTGAAAGCGGGGGGCCCCCAGATACGCAGTATTTT
CDR3 protein: CASSESGGPPDTQYF

V gene: TRBV28
D gene: TRBD1
clone size: NA
J gene: TRBJ2-3
CDR3 length: 16
CDR3 DNA: TGTGCCAGCAGATATTTCGGGACAGCGACCACAGATACGCAGTATTTT
CDR3 protein: CASRYFGTATTDTQYF

V gene: TRBV12-3/TRBV12-4
D gene: TRBD2
clone size: NA
J gene: TRBJ2-7
CDR3 length: 13
CDR3 DNA: TGTGCCAGCAGCGGGGGGGACGATTACGAGCAGTACTTC
CDR3 protein: CASSGGDDYEQYF

V gene: TRBV25-1
D gene: NA
clone size: NA
J gene: TRBJ1-2
CDR3 length: 12
CDR3 DNA: TGTGCCAGCGGTCCGGAGAACTATGGCTACACCTTC
CDR3 protein: CASGPENYGYTF

V gene: TRBV11-2
D gene: NA
clone size: NA
J gene: TRBJ2-1
CDR3 length: 17
CDR3 DNA: TGTGCCAGCAGCCTGACAGGAGAGCCCGGCGGATACAATGAGCAGTTCTTC
CDR3 protein: CASSLTGEPGGYNEQFF

V gene: TRBV5-4
D gene: NA
clone size: few
J gene: TRBJ2-6
CDR3 length: 15
CDR3 DNA: TGTGCCAGCAGCTTGGGGGCTTCTGGGGCCAACGTCCTGACTTTC
CDR3 protein: CASSLGASGANVLTF

V gene: TRBV5-1
D gene: TRBD1
clone size: NA
J gene: TRBJ2-2
CDR3 length: 16
CDR3 DNA: TGCGCCAGCAGCGTCTGGGACAGGGTGAACACCGGGGAGCTGTTTTTT
CDR3 protein: CASSVWDRVNTGELFF

V gene: TRBV5-6
D gene: NA
clone size: NA
J gene: TRBJ2-7
CDR3 length: 14
CDR3 DNA: TGTGCCAGCAGCTTTAGACAAAGCGGCTACGAGCAGTACTTC
CDR3 protein: CASSFRQSGYEQYF

V gene: TRBV6-1
D gene: NA
clone size: NA
J gene: TRBJ1-6
CDR3 length: 16
CDR3 DNA: TGTGCCAGCAGGCCCTTGGGCAGCTCGATCAATTCACCCCTCCACTTT
CDR3 protein: CASRPLGSSINSPLHF